A selection of T cell receptor beta chains follows, all from one sample in a study of blood T cell repertoires in COVID-19. Assay: immunoSEQ multiplex PCR; the TCRdb copy retains only in-frame clones and omits some. The sample holds some 300,000 clones, approximately 90% seen once. What was sequenced was PBMCs or T cells enriched from blood (not recorded which). Receptors were obtained from a woman aged 55-75 years in a cohort exposed to, infected with or recovered from COVID-19 (not recorded which). Each CDR3 is given with its conserved first and last residue. The order of the fields is clone size, J gene, V gene, D gene, CDR3 DNA, CDR3 protein. The D gene is left open where the match is weak. Clone size appears in some rows only: once, few, many, or a class for an expanded clone.

. | TRBJ1-5 | TRBV9 | . | TGCGGGGGGCCTAGCAATCAGCCCCAGCATTTT | CGGPSNQPQHF
. | TRBJ2-7 | TRBV7-2 | TRBD1 | TGTGCCAGCAGCCCAGGACAGGGGATGGGGGAGCAGTACTTC | CASSPGQGMGEQYF
once | TRBJ2-5 | TRBV10-3 | . | TGTGCCATCAGTCCGGGGGATACGGAGACCCAGTACTTC | CAISPGDTETQYF
few | TRBJ2-7 | TRBV6-2/TRBV6-3 | . | TGTGCCAGCAGTTACTCGGCGGCCGCGTGGTACGAGCAGTACTTC | CASSYSAAAWYEQYF
once | TRBJ2-7 | TRBV19 | . | TGTGCCAGTAGGAACCCCAGGGGACCGAACCATTTCGAGCAGTACTTC | CASRNPRGPNHFEQYF
. | TRBJ1-1 | TRBV11-2 | . | TGTGCCAGCAGCTTAGTACTAATGAGAGACACTGAAGCTTTCTTT | CASSLVLMRDTEAFF
. | TRBJ2-1 | TRBV7-3 | TRBD1 | TGTGCCAGCAGCCGGGACAGGGGGAACAATGAGCAGTTCTTC | CASSRDRGNNEQFF
. | TRBJ1-4 | TRBV14 | TRBD1 | TGTGCCAGCTCACAACAGGGGGAAGCTAATGAAAAACTGTTTTTT | CASSQQGEANEKLFF
. | TRBJ2-1 | TRBV11-3 | . | TGTGCCAGCAGCCTACCGGGAGTAAGAAATGAGCAGTTCTTC | CASSLPGVRNEQFF
. | TRBJ1-1 | TRBV10-3 | TRBD1 | TGTGCCACTCAACAGGGGCCTGAAGCTTTCTTT | CATQQGPEAFF
once | TRBJ1-1 | TRBV11-2 | TRBD1 | TGTGCCAGCAGCTCACAGGGGGCTAGCACTGAAGCTTTCTTT | CASSSQGASTEAFF
. | TRBJ2-5 | TRBV5-1 | . | TGCGCCAGCAGCTTGGCCCCGGGACAAATGACCCAGTACTTC | CASSLAPGQMTQYF
. | TRBJ1-1 | TRBV7-2 | . | TGTGCCAGCAGCTTTGTTCTCTCTGAAGCTTTCTTT | CASSFVLSEAFF
. | TRBJ2-1 | TRBV7-3 | TRBD2 | TGTGCCAGCAGCTTAAGGGGCTCGAGCGGGAGAGGGTCCTACAATGAGCAGTTCTTC | CASSLRGSSGRGSYNEQFF